The following is a T cell receptor beta chain sequence with its context. CDR1 and CDR2 from the germline V gene are SQVTM and ANQGSEA. Deletions cut 7 bases from V and 5 bases from J, with 20 bases between. This CDR3 contains 14 residues. Several immunoSEQ plates received, in even portions, the genomic DNA of each subset. The protocol was immunoSEQ multiplex PCR, while the TCRdb copy is restricted to in-frame clones and leaves out a portion. The sample consists of approximately 810,000 clones, around 92% of them appearing once. These data belong to a study of shared clonotypes between healthy human individuals. Study-wide context: In total, the donors were a couple of women and a few men aged 18 to 49.

Terminally differentiated effector memory CD45RA+ cells were excluded by CCR7 positive selection of CD45RO-negative cells. This TCR derives from a man in his thirties or forties in good health. The sample was naive CD8+ T cells sorted from blood. This sequence joins TRBV29-1 and TRBJ2-5; the D gene is possibly TRBD1 (6 bases). DNA of the CDR3: TGCAGCGCAAGACCGGGACAAAGTTCTGAGACCCAGTACTTC. Its protein is CSARPGQSSETQYF.